This T cell receptor (beta chain) was retrieved from a study of T cells in Graves' hyperthyroidism and ophthalmopathy. TCR beta CDR3 region amplification was performed from RNA transcripts. Primed by the HTBI set, a first-round RT-PCR was run on the TCR CDR3. TCRdb reanalysed the multiplex PCR reads using MiXCR and keeps one entry per CDR3 protein. This sample yields more than 500,000 distinct CDR3 sequences, of which 15% to 20% are seen a single time; around 4% belongs to the top ten. Patients were excluded for uncontrolled infection, other autoimmune disease, pregnancy or lactation. The germline V gene has CDR1 SGHAT and CDR2 FQNNGV. The CDR3 length is 17 residues. Trimming left V 5 bases short and J 0 bases short, with 17 bases between. A few counts support this clonotype.

The receptor was derived from a woman aged 25-40 years with Graves' hyperthyroidism. The chain is built from TRBV11-2 and TRBJ2-4; D is ambiguous. What was sequenced was blood. This CDR3 reads CASSQRPLTLAKNIQYF. DNA of the CDR3: TGTGCCAGCAGCCAGCGACCGCTAACGCTAGCCAAAAACATTCAGTACTTC. The full variable domain, rest sourced from reference TRBV11-2 and TRBJ2-4, is EAGVAQSPRYKIIEKRQSVAFWCNPISGHATLYWYQQILGQGPKLLIQFQNNGVVDDSQLPKDRFSAERLKGVDSTLKIQPAKLEDSAVYLCASSQRPLTLAKNIQYFGAGTRLSVL.